This T cell receptor beta chain is drawn from a study of T cell responses to AZD1222 COVID-19 vaccine. Study-level points and caveats: Vaccine-related CD4 TCRs covered spike, predominating at 160-218 and 743-854.

The method was immunoSEQ multiplex PCR; TCRdb's version includes in-frame clones alone and lacks a portion of them. The table records fewer than 120,000 clones, roughly 92% of them present only once. CDR3 length: 15 residues. The V gene's germline CDR1 is KGHSH and CDR2 LQKENI. V gave up 3 bases and J gave up 1 base, with 9 bases separating them. On this clone itself: Antigen unknown.

This specimen was peripheral blood, taken 28 days after the second AZD1222 dose. The sequence derives from an adult who received the AZD1222 COVID-19 vaccine. The chain carries TRBV18 and TRBJ2-2; D gene unclear. The chain's CDR3 is CASSPRLMNTGELFF. The CDR3 nucleotides are TGTGCCAGCTCACCCCGACTGATGAACACCGGGGAGCTGTTTTTT.